This entry lists 32 T cell receptor beta chains sequenced from one sample in a study of the immune and genomic landscape of osteosarcoma (dated by TCRdb to 2020 to 2022). Specimens were post-treatment primary, local recurrence and metastasis tumors from poor-prognosis patients. The library was produced with the immunoSEQ multiplex PCR assay. TCRdb holds this immuneACCESS table with in-frame rearrangements only. Some clones are missing; in checked studies, unresolved V genes explain under half, and the rest has no known cause. The sample data list approximately 6,200 clones, and approximately 64% of these were observed just once. 15% of the sample comes from the top ten. The specimen sequenced was osteosarcoma tumor tissue from the lung. These receptor sequences come from a human donor with osteosarcoma.

The sample holds one count of this clone. The chain joins TRBV30 to TRBJ2-3; 9 bases align to TRBD2. V shed 5 bases, J shed 1 base, and the junction held 1 base outside the gene matches. The CDR3 loop spans 13 amino acids. CDR1 and CDR2 from the germline V gene are GTSNPN and SVGIG (reference sequence). In DNA form, the CDR3 reads TGTGCCTGGGTAGCGGGGGGCACAGATACGCAGTATTTT. Its translation is CAWVAGGTDTQYF.

The J gene is TRBJ1-6, the V gene TRBV6-5; D gene ambiguous. Germline CDR1 and CDR2: MNHEY and SVGAGI. This CDR3 spans 13 amino acids. V was clipped by 8 bases and J by 7 bases, with 12 bases between them. The CDR3 coding sequence is TGTGCCAGCTCGGCGGTACCCAATTCACCCCTCCACTTT. This translates into CASSAVPNSPLHF.

This clone was found a few times. This chain uses TRBV5-4 with TRBJ1-1, with unresolved D. CDR3 length: 13 residues. V gave up 3 bases and J gave up 1 base, with 7 bases separating them. Germline V CDR1 and CDR2: SGHNT, YYREEE (reference sequence). CDR3 DNA: TGTGCCAGCAGCTCACAGAGGAACACTGAAGCTTTCTTT. Translation: CASSSQRNTEAFF.

By frequency in the sample, this clone is medium-sized. DNA of the CDR3: TGTGCCAGCAGCGCTCTATCTAGCGGGTTGGGGGAGCAGTTCTTC. Its protein product is CASSALSSGLGEQFF. The chain uses TRBV11-3 and TRBJ2-1; the match to TRBD2 covers 8 bases. V trimming: 5 bases; J trimming: 10 bases; junction bases outside the gene matches: 13. Looked up from germline, CDR1 is SGHNT and CDR2 is YENEEA. CDR3 size: 15 residues. The full variable domain, with the rest looked up from reference TRBV11-3 and TRBJ2-1, is EAGVVQSPRYKIIEKKQPVAFWCNPISGHNTLYWYLQNLGQGPELLIRYENEEAVDDSQLPKDRFSAERLKGVDSTLKIQPAELGDSAVYLCASSALSSGLGEQFFGPGTRLTVL.

This clone is deemed large. The chain uses TRBV4-3 and TRBJ1-2; D not resolved. Trimming shortened V by 4 bases and J by 6 bases, and 15 bases separated the two germline ends. The CDR3 loop spans 14 amino acids. Germline values: CDR1 LGHNA, CDR2 YSLEER. The CDR3 DNA follows: TGCGCCAGCAGCCCGTTCGGGATGGGCGATGGCTACACCTTC. Its translation: CASSPFGMGDGYTF.

This chain joins TRBV18 and TRBJ1-1; 9 nucleotides line up with TRBD1. The junction had 3 bases not matched to a gene; V was cut back by 4 bases and J by 3 bases. This CDR3 contains 14 residues. CDR1 and CDR2 (germline): KGHSH, LQKENI. CDR3 sequence: CASSHRDRDTEAFF. The CDR3 DNA follows: TGTGCCAGCTCACACAGGGACAGGGACACTGAAGCTTTCTTT.

This clone was recorded a few times. This sequence joins TRBV4-2 and TRBJ2-7; 8 bases fit TRBD1. CDR1 is LGHNA and CDR2 is YNFKEQ in the germline V gene. This CDR3 contains 15 residues. V trimming: 1 base; J trimming: 3 bases; junction bases outside the gene matches: 5. The CDR3 loop is CASSQAGGTGYEQYF. CDR3 bases: TGTGCCAGCAGCCAAGCAGGGGGGACAGGCTACGAGCAGTACTTC.

The rearrangement uses TRBV7-2 and TRBJ1-5; 8 nucleotides align to TRBD1. J lost 1 base, V lost 0 bases, and 5 bases had no gene match. Germline CDR1 and CDR2: SGHTA and FQGNSA. The CDR3 totals 17 residues. The CDR3: CASSLARQGTSNQPQHF. CDR3 DNA sequence: TGTGCCAGCAGCTTAGCCCGACAGGGGACGAGCAATCAGCCCCAGCATTTT. The full variable domain, its missing parts supplied by reference TRBV7-2 and TRBJ1-5, is GAGVSQSPSNKVTEKGKDVELRCDPISGHTALYWYRQSLGQGLEFLIYFQGNSAPDKSGLPSDRFSAERTGGSVSTLTIQRTQQEDSAVYLCASSLARQGTSNQPQHFGDGTRLSIL.

By share, this clone ranks as medium-sized. This sequence joins TRBV6-5 and TRBJ2-1; TRBD2 matches 9 bases. J gave up 7 bases and V 7 bases, and 8 bases lay outside the gene matches. The CDR3 has 14 residues. The germline V gene has CDR1 MNHEY and CDR2 SVGAGI. The CDR3 loop reads CASMRQRGVNEQFF. The CDR3 nucleotides are TGTGCCAGCATGAGACAGCGGGGGGTTAATGAGCAGTTCTTC.

The chain recombines TRBV6-5 with TRBJ2-6; 7 bases fit TRBD1. With V trimmed by 8 bases and J by 1 base, 5 bases remained unmatched. Per the germline V gene, CDR1 is MNHEY and CDR2 is SVGAGI. The CDR3 totals 15 residues. CDR3 amino acids: CASGRQGSGANVLTF. Written as DNA, the CDR3 is TGTGCCAGCGGCCGACAGGGATCTGGGGCCAACGTCCTGACTTTC.

Notes on this clone: A junction end diverges from the germline sequence, so it may reflect a read error. The V gene is TRBV2, the J gene TRBJ1-1; weak D call: TRBD1 (5 bases). CDR1 is SNHLY and CDR2 is FYNNEI in the germline V gene. The CDR3 contains 15 residues. This chain's CDR3 is CASREGRGMNTEAFF. In DNA form, the CDR3 reads TGTGCCAGCAGAGAAGGGAGGGGTATGAACACTGAAGCTTTCTTT. Using reference TRBV2 and TRBJ1-1 for the parts outside the CDR3, the full variable domain is EPEVTQTPSHQVTQMGQEVILRCVPISNHLYFYWYRQILGQKVEFLVSFYNNEISEKSEIFDDQFSVERPDGSNFTLKIRSTKLEDSAMYFCASREGRGMNTEAFFGQGTRLTVV.

This clone was detected a few times. The CDR3 bases are TGTGCCAGCAGCAAAGTAGGGCTAGCGGGAGTGGGAACCTTGGGGACCCAGTACTTC. It codes for CASSKVGLAGVGTLGTQYF. The gene calls are TRBV21-1 and TRBJ2-5; the table assigns TRBD2, which was not confirmed against the DNA. TRBV21-1 is a pseudogene locus. This CDR3 spans 19 amino acids.

This clone has more than one count but fewer than ten. The rearrangement joins TRBV6-4 to TRBJ2-7; the D gene is possibly TRBD1 (6 bases). The CDR3 extends over 13 amino acids. Trimming pared 0 bases from V and 6 bases from J, leaving 9 bases between. Per germline, CDR1 MRHNA and CDR2 SNTAGT. As DNA, the CDR3 is TGTGCCAGCAGTGACTCAGAACAGGGCGAGCAGTACTTC. As protein: CASSDSEQGEQYF.

This chain links TRBV7-3 with TRBJ2-1; 12 bases map to TRBD1. Germline CDR1 is SGHTA and CDR2 is FQGTGA. This CDR3 is 15 amino acids long. J was trimmed by 7 bases and V by 5 bases; bases with no gene match: 6. The CDR3 sequence: CASSAGTGGFNEQFF. Here the CDR3 DNA reads TGTGCCAGCAGCGCCGGGACAGGGGGCTTTAATGAGCAGTTCTTC.

The genes are TRBV11-2 and TRBJ1-2, with 12 nucleotides matching TRBD1. The CDR3 has 17 amino acids. Germline CDR1 reads SGHAT; CDR2 reads FQNNGV. The ends lost 5 bases at V and 2 bases at J; junction bases unmatched: 9. The CDR3 DNA follows: TGTGCCAGCAGCCGAGGGACAGGGGGCCTGGAGAACTATGGCTACACCTTC. Translated: CASSRGTGGLENYGYTF.

This clone was recorded a few times. The rearrangement links TRBV15 to TRBJ1-2; TRBD1 aligns across 8 bases. Trimming took 1 base from V and 8 from J; bases not matched to a gene: 9. Germline lookup yields CDR1 LNHNV and CDR2 YYDKDF (reference sequence). The CDR3 covers 15 residues. The CDR3 here is CATSRGRQGAKGYTF. The CDR3 DNA reads TGTGCCACCAGCAGAGGCCGGCAGGGGGCAAAAGGCTACACCTTC.

The chain carries TRBV6-1 and TRBJ1-5; 8 bases match TRBD1. This CDR3 comprises 13 residues. CDR1 and CDR2 (germline): MNHNS, SASEGT. V lost 4 bases to trimming and J lost 8 bases; unmatched junction nucleotides: 4. The CDR3 DNA reads as TGTGCCAGCAGTGGCGACAGGGGTGAGCCCCAGCATTTT. Protein: CASSGDRGEPQHF.

This rearrangement joins TRBV9 to TRBJ2-1; 10 positions match TRBD2. CDR3 length equals 15 residues. Germline CDR1 is SGDLS and CDR2 is YYNGEE. Trimming at V came to 3 bases and at J to 4 bases, leaving 4 bases not matched to a gene. In nucleotides, the CDR3 is TGTGCCAGCAGCGACGGGACTAGCGATTACAATGAGCAGTTCTTC. Translated, it gives CASSDGTSDYNEQFF.

The V gene is TRBV18, the J gene TRBJ1-6; tentative D call: TRBD1 (5 bases). The CDR3 has 17 amino acids. Germline-derived CDR1 and CDR2 are KGHSH and LQKENI. The ends were cut back, 3 bases at V and 9 bases at J, with 21 bases in the middle. This chain's CDR3 is CASSPSSRAGVRSPLHF. CDR3 bases: TGTGCCAGCTCACCGTCAAGCCGTGCGGGGGTTCGTTCACCCCTCCACTTT.

This rearrangement joins TRBV29-1 to TRBJ2-2; D gene ambiguous. The CDR3 consists of 11 residues. The V end was cut by 7 bases, the J end by 5 bases, with 8 bases between. Germline lookup yields CDR1 SQVTM and CDR2 ANQGSEA. For the CDR3, the DNA is TGCAGCGGGATCCGGACCGGGGAGCTGTTTTTT. Translating it yields CSGIRTGELFF.

V is TRBV7-9 and J is TRBJ2-1, with 9 bases identical to TRBD1. This CDR3 spans 14 amino acids. CDR1 and CDR2 (germline): SEHNR, FQNEAQ (reference sequence). V lost 8 bases to trimming and J lost 1 base; unmatched junction nucleotides: 3. CDR3 amino acids: CASRTGDSYNEQFF. CDR3 bases: TGTGCCAGCCGGACAGGGGATTCCTACAATGAGCAGTTCTTC.

The chain employs TRBV30 and TRBJ1-1; TRBD1 is a possible D gene (6 bases). Trimming removed 4 bases at V and 5 bases at J, with 11 bases between. There are 12 residues in the CDR3. The germline CDR1 and CDR2 sequences are GTSNPN and SVGIG (reference sequence). As DNA, the CDR3 is TGTGCCTGGAAAAGAGGGGGGACTGAAGCTTTCTTT. Its translation is CAWKRGGTEAFF.

The chain couples TRBV30 to TRBJ1-5, with TRBD1 matching over 10 bases. In germline, CDR1 is GTSNPN, CDR2 SVGIG (reference sequence). The V and J ends lost 2 bases and 2 bases, in that order; junction bases with no gene match: 6. This CDR3 is 16 amino acids long. The DNA of the CDR3 is TGTGCCTGGAGTCCCTTGACAGGGGGCGGCAATCAGCCCCAGCATTTT. Translating it yields CAWSPLTGGGNQPQHF.

The count of this clone is one. This chain joins TRBV11-1 and TRBJ1-3, with TRBD1 identical over 9 bases. The germline V gene encodes CDR1 SGHAT and CDR2 FQDESV (reference sequence). Trimming at V came to 8 bases and at J to 1 base, leaving 6 bases not matched to a gene. The CDR3 spans 15 residues. The CDR3 nucleotides are TGTGCCAGCGTCCGGGACAGGGCATCTGGAAACACCATATATTTT. Amino acid sequence: CASVRDRASGNTIYF.

This chain uses TRBV7-2 with TRBJ1-4; D gene uncertain. The germline V and J ends were trimmed by 3 bases and 5 bases, with 4 bases remaining between them. Germline V gives CDR1 SGHTA, CDR2 FQGNSA. The CDR3 is 12 residues long. CDR3 sequence (DNA): TGTGCCAGCAGCTTTTCAAATGAAAAACTGTTTTTT. The encoded protein is CASSFSNEKLFF.

The CDR3 DNA is TGTGCCAGCAGTCTTGACAGGGGGTATTCACCCCTCCACTTT. Its protein is CASSLDRGYSPLHF. This sequence joins TRBV27 and TRBJ1-6; TRBD1 agrees at 9 bases. CDR3 size: 14 residues. V lost 5 bases, J lost 8 bases, and 4 bases stayed unmatched. Looked up from germline, CDR1 is MNHEY and CDR2 is SMNVEV (reference sequence).

The V gene is TRBV15, the J gene TRBJ2-2; 9 bases agree with TRBD1. Per germline, CDR1 LNHNV and CDR2 YYDKDF (reference sequence). CDR3 size: 15 residues. Trimming took 6 bases from V and 6 from J; bases not matched to a gene: 8. CDR3 in amino acids: CATSYLQGAAGELFF. The DNA for the CDR3 is TGTGCCACCAGTTATTTACAGGGGGCGGCCGGGGAGCTGTTTTTT.

This chain joins TRBV19 and TRBJ2-5; 7 positions agree with TRBD1. In germline, CDR1 is LNHDA, CDR2 SQIVND (reference sequence). J was trimmed by 2 bases and V by 3 bases; bases with no gene match: 9. The CDR3 loop spans 16 amino acids. In DNA form, the CDR3 reads TGTGCCAGTAGTATGATGTGGAAGGACAGGCAAGAGACCCAGTACTTC. Its translation: CASSMMWKDRQETQYF.

This chain links TRBV2 with TRBJ2-2; TRBD2 aligns across 10 bases. The CDR3 loop spans 15 amino acids. The germline CDR1 and CDR2 sequences are SNHLY and FYNNEI. V was pared by 7 bases and J by 4 bases, with 6 bases of the junction left unmatched. CDR3 DNA: TGTGCCAGCAAGCCAAGCGGGAGGGGCACCGGGGAGCTGTTTTTT. It encodes CASKPSGRGTGELFF.

The CDR3 region is CASSSGLTFYNEQFF. For the CDR3, the DNA is TGTGCCAGCAGCTCTGGACTGACCTTCTACAATGAGCAGTTCTTC. The V and J genes are TRBV11-2 and TRBJ2-1; perhaps TRBD2 as D (5 bases). Germline loops: CDR1 SGHAT, CDR2 FQNNGV. V was shortened by 4 bases and J by 3 bases, with 13 bases between the two germline ends. The CDR3 runs 15 residues. Together with reference TRBV11-2 and TRBJ2-1, the CDR3 gives the full variable domain: EAGVAQSPRYKIIEKRQSVAFWCNPISGHATLYWYQQILGQGPKLLIQFQNNGVVDDSQLPKDRFSAERLKGVDSTLKIQPAKLEDSAVYLCASSSGLTFYNEQFFGPGTRLTVL.

The chain uses TRBV28 and TRBJ1-5; D may be TRBD1 (5 bases). Looked up from germline, CDR1 is MDHEN and CDR2 is SYDVKM. V was trimmed by 6 bases and J by 4 bases, leaving 28 bases between them. The CDR3 spans 19 residues. The CDR3 here is CASSLDVGLSGSENQPQHF. The DNA for the CDR3 is TGTGCCAGCAGCCTAGACGTCGGGCTTTCAGGGAGTGAGAATCAGCCCCAGCATTTT.

V and J are TRBV7-2 and TRBJ2-4; D unclear. There are 15 residues in the CDR3. The ends were cut back, 5 bases at V and 1 base at J, with 12 bases in the middle. CDR1 and CDR2 from the germline V gene are SGHTA and FQGNSA. In DNA form, the CDR3 reads TGTGCCAGCAGCGTAGGTTTAGGGGCCAAAAACATTCAGTACTTC. Translating gives CASSVGLGAKNIQYF.